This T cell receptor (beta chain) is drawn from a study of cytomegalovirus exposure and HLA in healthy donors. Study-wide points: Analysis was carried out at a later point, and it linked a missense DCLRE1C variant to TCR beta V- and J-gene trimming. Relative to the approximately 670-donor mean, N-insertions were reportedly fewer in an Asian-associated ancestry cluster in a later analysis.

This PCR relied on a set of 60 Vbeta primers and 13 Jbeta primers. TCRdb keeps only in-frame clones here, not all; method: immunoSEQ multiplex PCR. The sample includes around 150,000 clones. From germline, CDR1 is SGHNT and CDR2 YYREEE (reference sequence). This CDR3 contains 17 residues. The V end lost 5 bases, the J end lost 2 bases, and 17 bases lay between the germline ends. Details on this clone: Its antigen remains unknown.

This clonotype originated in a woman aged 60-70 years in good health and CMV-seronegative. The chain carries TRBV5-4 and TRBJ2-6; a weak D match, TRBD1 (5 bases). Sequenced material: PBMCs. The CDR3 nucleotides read TGTGCCAGCAGTTCCAAAGCCTCAGGGACTGGGGCCAACGTCCTGACTTTC. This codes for CASSSKASGTGANVLTF.